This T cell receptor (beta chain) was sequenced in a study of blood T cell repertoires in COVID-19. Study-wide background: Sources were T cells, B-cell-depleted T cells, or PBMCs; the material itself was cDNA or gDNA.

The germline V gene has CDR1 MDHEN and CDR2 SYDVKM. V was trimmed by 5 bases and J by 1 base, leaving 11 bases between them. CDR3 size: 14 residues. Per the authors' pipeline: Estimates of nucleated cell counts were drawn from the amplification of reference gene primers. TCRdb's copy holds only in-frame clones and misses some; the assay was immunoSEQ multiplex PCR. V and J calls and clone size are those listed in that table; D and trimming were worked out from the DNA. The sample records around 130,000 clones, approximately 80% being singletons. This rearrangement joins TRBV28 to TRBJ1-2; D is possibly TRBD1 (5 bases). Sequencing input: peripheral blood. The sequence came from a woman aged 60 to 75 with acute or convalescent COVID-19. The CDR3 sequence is CASSGGTVNYGYTF. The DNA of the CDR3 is TGTGCCAGCAGTGGGGGGACCGTTAACTATGGCTACACCTTC.